These 25 T cell receptor beta chains came from one sample sequenced in a study of CD8+ T cells in alopecia areata. RNA was extracted and reverse transcribed into cDNA as the sequencing template. The data were produced by immunoSEQ multiplex PCR, yet TCRdb's version contains in-frame clones alone and is incomplete. The sample lists 150,000 to 200,000 clones; around 60% were seen once. Source: CD4+ T cells sorted from blood, taken at week 0. All receptors derive from a human donor with alopecia areata.

The chain carries TRBV25-1 and TRBJ2-3; a possible D gene is TRBD2 (5 bases). The CDR3 extends over 13 amino acids. V lost 6 bases and J 4 bases, leaving 11 bases between the germline ends. In germline, CDR1 is MGHDK, CDR2 SYGVNS. The DNA of the CDR3 is TGTGCCAGCAGCCCACTAGACTCAGATACGCAGTATTTT. It specifies CASSPLDSDTQYF.

The rearrangement uses TRBV30 and TRBJ1-2; D might be TRBD1 (6 bases). The germline gives CDR1 GTSNPN, CDR2 SVGIG (reference sequence). The CDR3 length is 14 residues. V was shortened by 0 bases and J by 4 bases, with 12 bases between the two germline ends. CDR3 protein: CAWSVAQGGYGYTF. In DNA form, the CDR3 reads TGTGCCTGGAGTGTCGCACAGGGTGGCTATGGCTACACCTTC.

The rearrangement joins TRBV19 to TRBJ2-7; 12 bases fit TRBD2. In germline, CDR1 is LNHDA, CDR2 SQIVND (reference sequence). This CDR3 contains 16 residues. Trimming removed 3 bases from V and 0 bases from J; junction bases left unmatched: 3. The DNA for the CDR3 is TGTGCCAGTAGTATGGGACTAGCGGGCGCCTCCTACGAGCAGTACTTC. Translated: CASSMGLAGASYEQYF.

The chain has TRBV6-5 and TRBJ2-7; possible D gene TRBD1, 6 bases. The germline V gene has CDR1 MNHEY and CDR2 SVGAGI. Deletions cut 4 bases from V and 0 bases from J, with 16 bases between. The CDR3 runs to 16 residues. The CDR3 sequence is CASSSLWGPDSYEQYF. In DNA, the CDR3 is TGTGCCAGCAGTTCCCTCTGGGGGCCCGACTCCTACGAGCAGTACTTC.

The chain couples TRBV10-3 to TRBJ2-7; 9 bases agree with TRBD1. Germline lookup yields CDR1 ENHRY and CDR2 SYGVKD. This CDR3 is 14 amino acids long. With V trimmed by 6 bases and J by 5 bases, 8 bases remained unmatched. The DNA of the CDR3 is TGTGCCATCAGGACGGACAGGGGAGAGGACGAGCAGTACTTC. Protein: CAIRTDRGEDEQYF.

The chain has TRBV5-1 and TRBJ1-2; D possibly corresponds to TRBD1 (5 bases). V lost 2 bases and J lost 4, with 15 bases in between. CDR1 is SGHRS, CDR2 YFSETQ, per germline. This CDR3 region has 15 residues. This CDR3 is CASSFDSILSYGYTF. The CDR3 DNA sequence: TGCGCCAGCAGCTTCGACAGTATCCTCTCCTATGGCTACACCTTC.

The V call is TRBV28, the J call TRBJ1-5; D remains unclear. Germline-derived CDR1 and CDR2 are MDHEN and SYDVKM. This CDR3 region has 12 residues. V lost 6 bases and J lost 7, with 10 bases in between. Written as DNA, the CDR3 is TGTGCCAGCAGCCAGACCGGGCAGCCCCAGCATTTT. Translating it yields CASSQTGQPQHF.

The chain recombines TRBV5-1 with TRBJ1-2, with a tentative D call TRBD1 (6 bases). The CDR3 extends over 14 amino acids. Germline CDR1 and CDR2: SGHRS and YFSETQ. V lost 2 bases and J 8 bases, leaving 16 bases between the germline ends. This CDR3 is CASSLGTGFGGYTF. The CDR3 nucleotides are TGCGCCAGCAGCTTAGGAACAGGGTTTGGCGGCTACACCTTC.

In its sample, this clone was seen a few times. The rearrangement joins TRBV10-3 to TRBJ2-4, with 10 positions matching TRBD1. The V gene end was trimmed by 4 bases and the J gene end by 4 bases; junction bases not matched to a gene: 4. CDR1 is ENHRY, CDR2 SYGVKD, per germline. The CDR3 runs 15 residues. CDR3 coding DNA: TGTGCCATCAGTGGCCGGACAGGGGGGAAAAACATTCAGTACTTC. This encodes CAISGRTGGKNIQYF.

In this sample, this clone turned up a few times. CDR3 sequence (DNA): TGTGCCAGCAGTGAGGGATGGCAGGGCGGTGCGTACGAGCAGTACTTC. It translates to CASSEGWQGGAYEQYF. The chain couples TRBV6-1 to TRBJ2-7, with D possibly matching TRBD1 (5 bases). The CDR3 is 16 residues long. V lost 3 bases and J 4 bases, leaving 19 bases between the germline ends. CDR1 is MNHNS and CDR2 is SASEGT in the germline V gene.

Turning to this clone: The same CDR3 can be traced to other DNA sequences in this sample. The chain is built from TRBV2 and TRBJ1-1; 9 bases align to TRBD1. The CDR3 covers 15 residues. The J segment lost 5 bases and the V segment lost 1 base, leaving 5 bases of the junction unmatched. Germline CDR1 is SNHLY and CDR2 is FYNNEI. The chain's CDR3 is CASSEDRGRGTEAFF. The CDR3 DNA is TGTGCCAGCAGTGAAGACAGGGGGCGCGGTACTGAAGCTTTCTTT.

This clone was counted between two and nine times. This chain uses TRBV25-1 with TRBJ2-6; no firm D call. Trimming took 3 bases from V and 1 from J, leaving 4 bases between them. The CDR3 is 14 amino acids. Germline-derived CDR1 and CDR2 are MGHDK and SYGVNS. CDR3 in DNA: TGTGCCAGCAGTGACTTATCTGGGGCCAACGTCCTGACTTTC. Protein: CASSDLSGANVLTF.

J is TRBJ2-5 and V is TRBV6-5, with D possibly matching TRBD2 (6 bases). CDR3 length: 11 amino acids. V lost 7 bases and J 4 bases, leaving 7 bases between the germline ends. CDR1 MNHEY and CDR2 SVGAGI come from the germline V gene. The CDR3 protein is CASTSVETQYF. In nucleotides, the CDR3 is TGTGCCAGCACTAGCGTAGAGACCCAGTACTTC.

In its sample, this clone was seen a few times. This sequence joins TRBV29-1 and TRBJ1-1; a possible D gene is TRBD1 (5 bases). The CDR3 contains 12 residues. The V and J ends lost 3 bases and 4 bases respectively, with 9 bases between them. Per germline, CDR1 SQVTM and CDR2 ANQGSEA. CDR3 sequence: CSVDRESTEAFF. The CDR3 bases are TGCAGCGTTGACAGGGAGAGCACTGAAGCTTTCTTT.

This clone came up a few times. The chain uses TRBV5-6 and TRBJ2-5, with D possibly TRBD1 on 6 matching bases. This CDR3 has 15 amino acids. The V gene's germline CDR1 is SGHDT and CDR2 YYEEEE. Trimming cost V 4 bases and J 2 bases, with 15 bases left between them. The CDR3 region is CASSITLTGQETQYF. In nucleotides, the CDR3 is TGTGCCAGCAGCATTACCTTGACAGGACAAGAGACCCAGTACTTC.

The chain recombines TRBV30 with TRBJ2-2; tentative D call: TRBD2 (5 bases). The V gene's germline CDR1 is GTSNPN and CDR2 SVGIG (reference sequence). The CDR3 sequence is 14 residues long. V dropped 0 bases and J dropped 5 bases, with 10 bases sitting between them. The CDR3 nucleotides are TGTGCCTGGAGTGTTCTAGCTCGAACCGGGGAGCTGTTTTTT. Translating it yields CAWSVLARTGELFF.

V gene TRBV19 combines with J gene TRBJ1-6, with 8 positions matching TRBD1. This CDR3 has 16 residues. The germline V gene encodes CDR1 LNHDA and CDR2 SQIVND (reference sequence). Trimming took 6 bases from V and 0 from J; bases not matched to a gene: 4. This CDR3 is CASRKGQVSYNSPLHF. Here the CDR3 DNA reads TGTGCCAGTAGAAAGGGACAGGTCTCCTATAATTCACCCCTCCACTTT.

For the CDR3, the DNA is TGTGCCAGTGGGGGGCGGCGGACTGAAGCTTTCTTT. Translation: CASGGRRTEAFF. V and J are TRBV6-5 and TRBJ1-1, with a weak D call TRBD1 (6 bases). Looked up from germline, CDR1 is MNHEY and CDR2 is SVGAGI. The CDR3 is 12 amino acids. V was pared by 9 bases and J by 5 bases, with 13 bases between.

This chain uses TRBV29-1 with TRBJ1-1; TRBD1 might be the D (5 bases). Germline V gene lookup returns CDR1 SQVTM and CDR2 ANQGSEA. The germline V and J ends were trimmed by 2 bases and 1 base, with 8 bases remaining between them. The CDR3 has 13 residues. The DNA of the CDR3 is TGCAGCGTTGAATCCAGGGCGAACACTGAAGCTTTCTTT. Encoded protein: CSVESRANTEAFF.

The CDR3 DNA sequence: TGCAGCGTTGACACAGGGACTGGGGCCAACGTCCTGACTTTC. Encoded protein: CSVDTGTGANVLTF. The genes are TRBV29-1 and TRBJ2-6; tentatively, D is TRBD1 (6 bases). Trimming took off 3 bases at V and 2 bases at J, with 8 bases between the two ends. Germline assignment: CDR1 SQVTM and CDR2 ANQGSEA. The CDR3 consists of 14 residues.

The chain is built from TRBV2 and TRBJ2-3; D remains unclear. CDR1 and CDR2 from the germline V gene are SNHLY and FYNNEI. The length of the CDR3 is 12 residues. Trimming left V 5 bases short and J 5 bases short, with 8 bases between. The CDR3 loop reads CASSRSLDTQYF. The CDR3 DNA is TGTGCCAGCAGTCGTTCTCTAGATACGCAGTATTTT.

This chain joins TRBV4-1 and TRBJ2-1, with D possibly TRBD2 on 5 matching bases. This CDR3 region has 15 residues. V was clipped by 0 bases and J by 8 bases, with 14 bases between them. The germline gives CDR1 MGHRA, CDR2 YSYEKL. CDR3 sequence reads: CASSQESSIWDEQFF. CDR3 coding DNA: TGCGCCAGCAGCCAAGAGTCTAGCATATGGGATGAGCAGTTCTTC.

The rearrangement uses TRBV7-9 and TRBJ2-5; D tentatively reads TRBD1 or TRBD2 (7 bases each). The germline V gene has CDR1 SEHNR and CDR2 FQNEAQ (reference sequence). Trimming pared 2 bases from V and 2 bases from J, leaving 15 bases between. The CDR3 totals 16 residues. In nucleotides, the CDR3 is TGTGCCAGCAGCTTACCGTGGGGGGGACAGCAAGAGACCCAGTACTTC. Protein sequence: CASSLPWGGQQETQYF.

This rearrangement joins TRBV30 to TRBJ1-5; maybe TRBD1 (5 bases). The CDR3 loop spans 14 amino acids. V lost 3 bases, J lost 2 bases, and 11 bases lay in between. CDR1 GTSNPN and CDR2 SVGIG come from the germline V gene (reference sequence). The CDR3 protein is CAWRARGGNQPQHF. The DNA for the CDR3 is TGTGCCTGGAGAGCAAGGGGTGGCAATCAGCCCCAGCATTTT.

The CDR3 DNA follows: TGTGCCAGCAGCTCCCCCTTGTACATCTCCACTGAAGCTTTCTTT. Translation: CASSSPLYISTEAFF. The J gene is TRBJ1-1, the V gene TRBV7-9; D remains unclear. CDR3 length: 15 amino acids. Germline-derived CDR1 and CDR2 are SEHNR and FQNEAQ (reference sequence). V lost 4 bases and J 4 bases, leaving 16 bases between the germline ends.